A selection of T cell receptor beta chains follows, all from one sample in a study of blood T cell repertoires in COVID-19. Using immunoSEQ multiplex PCR, the repertoire was profiled, and TCRdb retains in-frame clones only, with some absent. The sample holds around 330,000 clones, about nine tenths seen once. The source material was PBMCs or T cells enriched from blood (not recorded which). The receptors were sampled from a woman aged 40 to 49 who had recovered from COVID-19. CDR3s include the opening cysteine and the closing phenylalanine or tryptophan. Each record gives: J gene, V gene, clone size, D gene, CDR3 protein, CDR3 DNA. D genes are given only for firm matches. Rows may omit the clone size; those that give it use once, few, many or a size class.

j_gene: TRBJ2-7; v_gene: TRBV27; abundance: -; d_gene: TRBD1; CDR3aa: CASSLGDSYEQYF; CDR3nt: TGTGCCAGCAGTTTAGGGGACAGCTACGAGCAGTACTTC
j_gene: TRBJ2-5; v_gene: TRBV29-1; abundance: once; d_gene: -; CDR3aa: CSVLLWAQETQYF; CDR3nt: TGCAGCGTCCTCCTCTGGGCGCAAGAGACCCAGTACTTC
j_gene: TRBJ1-4; v_gene: TRBV6-1; abundance: -; d_gene: -; CDR3aa: CASSELGGDEKLFF; CDR3nt: TGTGCCAGCAGTGAATTGGGGGGGGATGAAAAACTGTTTTTT
j_gene: TRBJ1-2; v_gene: TRBV7-2; abundance: -; d_gene: TRBD1; CDR3aa: CASSLGGTGTVYGYTF; CDR3nt: TGTGCCAGCAGCTTAGGGGGGACAGGGACTGTCTATGGCTACACCTTC
j_gene: TRBJ1-1; v_gene: TRBV28; abundance: -; d_gene: -; CDR3aa: CASISGSRAEAFF; CDR3nt: TGTGCCAGCATCTCCGGGAGTAGGGCTGAAGCTTTCTTT
j_gene: TRBJ2-5; v_gene: TRBV24-1; abundance: -; d_gene: TRBD1; CDR3aa: CATSDLTRGLGETQYF; CDR3nt: TGTGCCACCAGTGATTTGACCAGGGGGCTGGGAGAGACCCAGTACTTC
j_gene: TRBJ2-7; v_gene: TRBV5-1; abundance: -; d_gene: -; CDR3aa: CASSLEAGTYEQYF; CDR3nt: TGCGCCAGCAGCTTGGAGGCAGGGACCTACGAGCAGTACTTC
j_gene: TRBJ2-3; v_gene: TRBV2; abundance: -; d_gene: TRBD1; CDR3aa: CASSVDRGRDTQYF; CDR3nt: TGTGCCAGCAGTGTCGACAGGGGGCGGGATACGCAGTATTTT
j_gene: TRBJ1-5; v_gene: TRBV12-5; abundance: -; d_gene: -; CDR3aa: CASDSERAGGQPQHF; CDR3nt: TGTGCTAGTGACTCGGAGCGGGCGGGGGGCCAGCCCCAGCATTTT
j_gene: TRBJ1-3; v_gene: TRBV19; abundance: -; d_gene: TRBD1; CDR3aa: CASSVRQGRLGNTIYF; CDR3nt: TGTGCCAGTAGTGTCCGACAGGGGAGGTTAGGAAACACCATATATTTT
j_gene: TRBJ2-7; v_gene: TRBV9; abundance: -; d_gene: -; CDR3aa: CASSDPGREVEQYF; CDR3nt: TGTGCCAGCAGCGACCCCGGCCGGGAAGTCGAGCAGTACTTC
j_gene: TRBJ2-7; v_gene: TRBV4-1; abundance: -; d_gene: TRBD1; CDR3aa: CASSQDPLGQGIYEQYF; CDR3nt: TGCGCCAGCAGCCAAGATCCTCTCGGACAGGGGATCTACGAGCAGTACTTC
j_gene: TRBJ2-7; v_gene: TRBV9; abundance: once; d_gene: TRBD1; CDR3aa: CASSLTGLDEQYF; CDR3nt: TGTGCCAGCAGTTTGACAGGGTTGGACGAGCAGTACTTC
j_gene: TRBJ1-3; v_gene: TRBV7-2; abundance: -; d_gene: -; CDR3aa: CASSLAGGGGNTIYF; CDR3nt: TGTGCCAGCAGCTTAGCTGGCGGGGGAGGAAACACCATATATTTT
j_gene: TRBJ1-5; v_gene: TRBV9; abundance: -; d_gene: -; CDR3aa: CASSVAGGHNQPQHF; CDR3nt: TGTGCCAGCAGCGTAGCTGGAGGTCATAATCAGCCCCAGCATTTT
j_gene: TRBJ1-1; v_gene: TRBV4-1; abundance: -; d_gene: -; CDR3aa: CASSHSVQGSTEAFF; CDR3nt: TGCGCCAGCAGCCACTCGGTCCAGGGTAGCACTGAAGCTTTCTTT
j_gene: TRBJ2-7; v_gene: TRBV11-2; abundance: -; d_gene: -; CDR3aa: CASSLEWAGPYEQYF; CDR3nt: TGTGCCAGCAGCTTAGAGTGGGCGGGGCCCTACGAGCAGTACTTC
j_gene: TRBJ2-5; v_gene: TRBV24-1; abundance: -; d_gene: -; CDR3aa: CATSPQGIETQYF; CDR3nt: TGTGCCACCAGTCCTCAGGGTATAGAGACCCAGTACTTC
j_gene: TRBJ1-3; v_gene: TRBV3-1/TRBV3-2; abundance: -; d_gene: -; CDR3aa: CASSPEGDGRNTIYF; CDR3nt: TGTGCCAGCAGCCCGGAAGGGGATGGTAGAAACACCATATATTTT
j_gene: TRBJ2-7; v_gene: TRBV12-3/TRBV12-4; abundance: once; d_gene: -; CDR3aa: CASSSGPYEQYF; CDR3nt: TGTGCCAGCAGTTCTGGGCCCTACGAGCAGTACTTC
j_gene: TRBJ2-2; v_gene: TRBV11-3; abundance: -; d_gene: TRBD1; CDR3aa: CASRQGANTGELFF; CDR3nt: TGTGCCAGTCGACAGGGGGCGAACACCGGGGAGCTGTTTTTT
j_gene: TRBJ2-2; v_gene: TRBV5-1; abundance: -; d_gene: TRBD1; CDR3aa: CASSLGQGGRNTGELFF; CDR3nt: TGCGCCAGCAGCCTGGGACAGGGAGGAAGGAACACCGGGGAGCTGTTTTTT
j_gene: TRBJ2-1; v_gene: TRBV25-1; abundance: -; d_gene: TRBD2; CDR3aa: CASSPQGLAGDNEQFF; CDR3nt: TGTGCCAGCAGCCCCCAGGGACTAGCGGGGGACAATGAGCAGTTCTTC
j_gene: TRBJ2-5; v_gene: TRBV18; abundance: -; d_gene: -; CDR3aa: CASSPVPGETQYF; CDR3nt: TGTGCCAGCTCACCAGTTCCGGGAGAGACCCAGTACTTC
j_gene: TRBJ2-1; v_gene: TRBV4-3; abundance: once; d_gene: -; CDR3aa: CASSAPGLYNEQFF; CDR3nt: TGCGCCAGCAGCGCGCCGGGACTCTACAATGAGCAGTTCTTC
j_gene: TRBJ1-1; v_gene: TRBV11-2; abundance: -; d_gene: -; CDR3aa: CASSLFGGLDTEAFF; CDR3nt: TGTGCCAGCAGCTTATTTGGAGGGCTGGACACTGAAGCTTTCTTT
j_gene: TRBJ2-3; v_gene: TRBV7-9; abundance: -; d_gene: -; CDR3aa: CASSSYRSSTDTQYF; CDR3nt: TGTGCCAGCAGCAGTTACCGGTCTAGCACAGATACGCAGTATTTT
j_gene: TRBJ1-5; v_gene: TRBV3-1/TRBV3-2; abundance: -; d_gene: TRBD1; CDR3aa: CASSQASGGQPQHF; CDR3nt: TGTGCCAGCAGCCAAGCCTCAGGGGGACAGCCCCAGCATTTT
j_gene: TRBJ1-2; v_gene: TRBV18; abundance: -; d_gene: -; CDR3aa: CASSPQANYGYTF; CDR3nt: TGTGCCAGCTCACCCCAGGCTAACTATGGCTACACCTTC
j_gene: TRBJ2-2; v_gene: TRBV9; abundance: once; d_gene: TRBD2; CDR3aa: CASSAGLAGTGTGELFF; CDR3nt: TGTGCCAGCAGCGCGGGACTAGCGGGTACCGGCACCGGGGAGCTGTTTTTT
j_gene: TRBJ2-7; v_gene: TRBV4-2; abundance: -; d_gene: TRBD2; CDR3aa: CASSQGLAGSYEQYF; CDR3nt: TGTGCCAGCAGCCAAGGACTAGCGGGCTCCTACGAGCAGTACTTC
j_gene: TRBJ1-2; v_gene: TRBV18; abundance: -; d_gene: TRBD1; CDR3aa: CASSATNRGNNGYTF; CDR3nt: TGTGCCAGCTCCGCGACAAACAGGGGGAATAATGGCTACACCTTC
j_gene: TRBJ2-7; v_gene: TRBV7-9; abundance: -; d_gene: -; CDR3aa: CASSRIGESYEQYF; CDR3nt: TGTGCCAGCAGTCGAATCGGGGAGTCCTACGAGCAGTACTTC
j_gene: TRBJ1-6; v_gene: TRBV7-9; abundance: -; d_gene: TRBD1; CDR3aa: CASSLGTGGRSPLHF; CDR3nt: TGTGCCAGCAGCTTAGGGACAGGGGGCCGGTCACCCCTCCACTTT
j_gene: TRBJ1-5; v_gene: TRBV6-5; abundance: -; d_gene: TRBD1; CDR3aa: CASSSSFPGQAPQHF; CDR3nt: TGTGCCAGCAGTTCCAGTTTTCCGGGACAGGCTCCCCAGCATTTT
j_gene: TRBJ2-7; v_gene: TRBV25-1; abundance: -; d_gene: TRBD1; CDR3aa: CATKRGGTYEQYF; CDR3nt: TGTGCCACCAAGCGAGGGGGCACATACGAGCAGTACTTC
j_gene: TRBJ2-3; v_gene: TRBV5-4; abundance: -; d_gene: TRBD2; CDR3aa: CASSRSAGVPDTQYF; CDR3nt: TGTGCCAGCAGCCGGTCGGCGGGAGTACCGGATACGCAGTATTTT
j_gene: TRBJ2-7; v_gene: TRBV10-2; abundance: -; d_gene: -; CDR3aa: CASSEYRDITRQYF; CDR3nt: TGCGCCAGCAGTGAGTACCGGGACATCACGAGGCAGTACTTC
j_gene: TRBJ2-6; v_gene: TRBV13; abundance: -; d_gene: -; CDR3aa: CASSGFVAANVLTF; CDR3nt: TGTGCCAGCAGCGGATTTGTAGCGGCCAACGTCCTGACTTTC
j_gene: TRBJ1-1; v_gene: TRBV9; abundance: -; d_gene: TRBD1; CDR3aa: CASSARTGPMNTEAFF; CDR3nt: TGTGCCAGCAGCGCCAGGACAGGGCCTATGAACACTGAAGCTTTCTTT
j_gene: TRBJ2-1; v_gene: TRBV24-1; abundance: -; d_gene: TRBD2; CDR3aa: CATSDFSRLARNEQFF; CDR3nt: TGTGCCACCAGTGATTTCTCGCGACTAGCGAGAAATGAGCAGTTCTTC
j_gene: TRBJ2-1; v_gene: TRBV19; abundance: -; d_gene: TRBD2; CDR3aa: CASSKAGTNYNEQFF; CDR3nt: TGTGCCAGTAGTAAAGCGGGGACCAACTACAATGAGCAGTTCTTC
j_gene: TRBJ2-5; v_gene: TRBV11-3; abundance: once; d_gene: -; CDR3aa: CASSPIFDSFGETQYF; CDR3nt: TGTGCCAGCAGCCCGATCTTCGACTCTTTCGGAGAGACCCAGTACTTC
j_gene: TRBJ2-7; v_gene: TRBV7-9; abundance: -; d_gene: TRBD1; CDR3aa: CASSFGGQGAGEQYF; CDR3nt: TGTGCCAGCAGCTTTGGGGGGCAGGGGGCCGGCGAGCAGTACTTC